The 10 T cell receptor beta chains below were found in one sample sequenced in a study of T cells in Graves' hyperthyroidism and ophthalmopathy. TCR beta CDR3 regions were amplified from RNA. Using the HTBI primer set, a first-round RT-PCR was run on the TCR CDR3. TCRdb redid the calling of the multiplex PCR reads with MiXCR, one entry per CDR3 protein. The sample holds some 690,000 distinct CDR3 sequences, around 16% seen once. Input material: blood. These receptors originate from a man between 45 and 60 years old with Graves' hyperthyroidism.

The rearrangement links TRBV20-1 to TRBJ1-1, with 7 bases aligning to TRBD1. The CDR3 has 16 residues. The V gene's germline CDR1 is DFQATT and CDR2 SNEGSKA (reference sequence). With V trimmed by 3 bases and J by 1 base, 11 bases remained unmatched. The CDR3 spells CSASVRGMWGNTEAFF. CDR3 bases: TGCAGTGCTAGCGTCAGGGGGATGTGGGGGAACACTGAAGCTTTCTTT.

This clonotype was counted ten times or more. This chain joins TRBV5-1 and TRBJ1-1; 7 bases fit TRBD1. The ends lost 5 bases at V and 5 bases at J; junction bases unmatched: 12. The CDR3 covers 15 residues. Germline V gene data show CDR1 as SGHRS and CDR2 as YFSETQ. The CDR3 reads CASRNEQGMGTEAFF. CDR3 sequence (DNA): TGCGCCAGCAGGAATGAACAGGGGATGGGTACTGAAGCTTTCTTT.

In this sample, this clonotype turned up a few times. CDR3 sequence (DNA): TGCGCCAGCAGCCATCAGACTAGTCTGTTCTACGAGCAGTACTTC. It encodes CASSHQTSLFYEQYF. The chain recombines TRBV4-1 with TRBJ2-7, with TRBD2 as a possible D gene (6 bases). Trimming removed 3 bases from V and 3 bases from J, with 15 bases in between. The CDR3 totals 15 residues. Germline CDR1 reads MGHRA; CDR2 reads YSYEKL.

V gene TRBV29-1 combines with J gene TRBJ1-3; D is uncertain. The V gene's germline CDR1 is SQVTM and CDR2 ANQGSEA. This CDR3 comprises 15 residues. The V end lost 5 bases, the J end lost 0 bases, and 14 bases lay between the germline ends. CDR3 bases: TGCAGCGTTTCACCAAGAGCCGACTCTGGAAACACCATATATTTT. Translated, it gives CSVSPRADSGNTIYF.

This clonotype was seen repeatedly, ten times or more. The chain is built from TRBV6-1 and TRBJ1-2, with a tentative D call TRBD1 (5 bases). This CDR3 has 14 amino acids. Germline CDR1 reads MNHNS; CDR2 reads SASEGT. The V gene lost 8 bases and the J gene lost 3 bases, with 16 bases spanning the gap. CDR3 sequence reads: CASSSRVWDYGYTF. CDR3 DNA: TGTGCCAGCTCCTCCAGGGTGTGGGACTATGGCTACACCTTC.

This clonotype came up a few times. The CDR3 region has the DNA TGCAGCGTCTACCTGACAGGGACGAAGGTATACACTGAAGCTTTCTTT. Translation: CSVYLTGTKVYTEAFF. This chain joins TRBV29-1 and TRBJ1-1; 7 bases fit TRBD1. This CDR3 has 16 residues. The germline V gene encodes CDR1 SQVTM and CDR2 ANQGSEA. Trimming took 6 bases from V and 3 from J; bases not matched to a gene: 16.

The chain combines TRBV10-3 with TRBJ2-1; 8 bases fit TRBD1. Germline assignment: CDR1 ENHRY and CDR2 SYGVKD. CDR3 length equals 14 residues. V shed 8 bases, J shed 8 bases, and the junction held 11 bases outside the gene matches. CDR3: CAIAGQGNMHEQFF. Written as DNA, the CDR3 is TGTGCCATCGCTGGACAGGGTAACATGCATGAGCAGTTCTTC.

This clonotype was counted a few times. V is TRBV2 and J is TRBJ1-5; D possibly corresponds to TRBD1 (6 bases). CDR3 length: 16 amino acids. CDR1 is SNHLY and CDR2 is FYNNEI in the germline V gene. Trimming shortened V by 5 bases and J by 0 bases, and 14 bases separated the two germline ends. The CDR3 DNA sequence: TGTGCCAGCAGTTTACCGGGACACCATAGCAATCAGCCCCAGCATTTT. Translated, it gives CASSLPGHHSNQPQHF.

This clonotype was detected only a few times. The chain uses TRBV7-9 and TRBJ2-7; a weak D match, TRBD1 (6 bases). From germline, CDR1 is SEHNR and CDR2 FQNEAQ (reference sequence). The V end was cut by 6 bases, the J end by 1 base, with 13 bases between. CDR3 length: 14 residues. The CDR3 region has the DNA TGTGCCAGCAGGGGGGCAGGGGATTCCTACGAGCAGTACTTC. It encodes CASRGAGDSYEQYF. The variable domain in full, completed from reference TRBV7-9 and TRBJ2-7, reads DTGVSQNPRHKITKRGQNVTFRCDPISEHNRLYWYRQTLGQGPEFLTYFQNEAQLEKSRLLSDRFSAERPKGSFSTLEIQRTEQGDSAMYLCASRGAGDSYEQYFGPGTRLTVT.

Points on this clonotype: It is unclear where the CDR3 begins or ends on the DNA, so no DNA is shown, and the CDR3 is as TCRdb lists it. The chain joins TRBV9 to TRBJ2-5; whether TRBD1, the table's D call, matches the DNA was not checked. The CDR3 length equals 17 residues, ends included. Germline CDR1 and CDR2: SGDLS and YYNGEE. CDR3 in amino acids: CASSVGSGTEFGETHYF.